These 26 T cell receptor beta chains came from one sample sequenced in a study of T cell responses to AZD1222 COVID-19 vaccine. Here immunoSEQ multiplex PCR was the method, and the copy in TCRdb shows in-frame clones only, minus some. This sample has 40,000 to 60,000 clones, with about 86% found just once. The sample in question was peripheral blood, obtained 28 days after the second AZD1222 dose. The source is an adult who received the AZD1222 COVID-19 vaccine.

This sequence joins TRBV24-1 and TRBJ2-4; D gene uncertain. The CDR3 totals 11 residues. Germline-derived CDR1 and CDR2 are KGHDR and SFDVKD. The V end was cut by 3 bases, the J end by 8 bases, with 4 bases between. CDR3 bases: TGTGCCACCAGTGATCGAGACATTCAGTACTTC. It specifies CATSDRDIQYF.

V usage is TRBV11-3 and J usage is TRBJ2-1; no reliable D call. CDR3 size: 13 residues. The germline V gene has CDR1 SGHNT and CDR2 YENEEA. Deletions cut 3 bases from V and 8 bases from J, with 11 bases between. The CDR3 region has the DNA TGTGCCAGCAGCTTGACGGCCCTACATGAGCAGTTCTTC. This codes for CASSLTALHEQFF.

The chain recombines TRBV30 with TRBJ2-7, with TRBD1 matching over 10 bases. Germline V gives CDR1 GTSNPN, CDR2 SVGIG (reference sequence). The J segment lost 0 bases and the V segment lost 0 bases, leaving 8 bases of the junction unmatched. This CDR3 comprises 17 residues. The DNA for the CDR3 is TGTGCCTGGAGTGTACTCTATGGGGACAGGGGCTCCTACGAGCAGTACTTC. The encoded protein is CAWSVLYGDRGSYEQYF.

The rearrangement links TRBV28 to TRBJ1-2, with a possible D match to TRBD1 (6 bases). V lost 2 bases and J lost 5, with 12 bases in between. Germline V gives CDR1 MDHEN, CDR2 SYDVKM. The CDR3 contains 14 residues. The CDR3 region is CASSLGGRRYGYTF. The CDR3 bases are TGTGCCAGCAGTTTAGGGGGGCGTCGATATGGCTACACCTTC.

This chain uses TRBV19 with TRBJ1-4, with D uncertain. The CDR3 has 13 amino acids. Germline V gives CDR1 LNHDA, CDR2 SQIVND (reference sequence). The ends were cut back, 8 bases at V and 6 bases at J, with 13 bases in the middle. The CDR3 loop is CASSGQVYEKLFF. The CDR3 DNA sequence: TGTGCCAGTTCCGGCCAGGTCTATGAAAAACTGTTTTTT.

The chain recombines TRBV9 with TRBJ1-1, with a tentative D call TRBD1 (5 bases). V lost 0 bases and J 2 bases, leaving 11 bases between the germline ends. The CDR3 spans 15 residues. The germline gives CDR1 SGDLS, CDR2 YYNGEE. The CDR3 reads CASSVAGGPNTEAFF. CDR3 DNA sequence: TGTGCCAGCAGCGTAGCTGGGGGACCTAACACTGAAGCTTTCTTT.

The V gene is TRBV5-5, the J gene TRBJ2-7; no clear D. The CDR3 contains 15 residues. V lost 1 base and J 0 bases, leaving 11 bases between the germline ends. CDR1 is SGHKS and CDR2 is YYEKEE in the germline V gene (reference sequence). Here the CDR3 reads CASSLRVVDSYEQYF. In DNA, the CDR3 is TGTGCCAGCAGCTTGAGGGTAGTGGACTCCTACGAGCAGTACTTC.

The chain uses TRBV6-5 and TRBJ2-2; weak D call: TRBD1 (6 bases). Trimming cost V 6 bases and J 4 bases, with 9 bases left between them. Germline lookup yields CDR1 MNHEY and CDR2 SVGAGI. The CDR3 runs to 13 residues. The CDR3 DNA reads TGTGCCAGCAGGACAGGTTTCACCGGGGAGCTGTTTTTT. It yields the protein CASRTGFTGELFF.

This sequence joins TRBV28 and TRBJ2-1; TRBD2 matches at 8 bases. Trimming took 5 bases from V and 7 from J; bases not matched to a gene: 13. Germline CDR1 and CDR2: MDHEN and SYDVKM. The CDR3 runs to 16 residues. This CDR3 is CASSPSSSGSWNEQFF. The CDR3 DNA sequence: TGTGCCAGCAGTCCAAGTTCCAGCGGGAGTTGGAATGAGCAGTTCTTC.

V is TRBV27 and J is TRBJ2-3; 9 nucleotides align to TRBD2. V shed 0 bases, J shed 1 base, and the junction held 2 bases outside the gene matches. From germline, CDR1 is MNHEY and CDR2 SMNVEV (reference sequence). The CDR3 extends over 16 amino acids. The CDR3 is CASSLSRTSGTDTQYF. CDR3 in DNA: TGTGCCAGCAGTTTATCCCGGACTAGCGGCACAGATACGCAGTATTTT.

This chain uses TRBV6-5 with TRBJ1-1; tentative D call: TRBD1 (6 bases). Per germline, CDR1 MNHEY and CDR2 SVGAGI. CDR3 length equals 16 residues. V was shortened by 4 bases and J by 3 bases, with 18 bases between the two germline ends. The CDR3 nucleotides are TGTGCCAGCAGTTTCCATCATGGGGGGCGGCACACTGAAGCTTTCTTT. Translation gives CASSFHHGGRHTEAFF.

The gene calls are TRBV19 and TRBJ2-3; tentatively, D is TRBD1 or TRBD2 (5 bases each). Germline loops: CDR1 LNHDA, CDR2 SQIVND (reference sequence). CDR3 length: 14 amino acids. V was trimmed by 8 bases and J by 1 base, leaving 13 bases between them. DNA for the CDR3: TGTGCCAGTGGCGAGGGGCCAGGCACAGATACGCAGTATTTT. Protein sequence: CASGEGPGTDTQYF.

CDR3: CASSRIPGDNSPLHF. CDR3 DNA sequence: TGTGCCAGTAGCCGAATCCCCGGGGATAATTCACCCCTCCACTTT. The V gene is TRBV19, the J gene TRBJ1-6; D is unclear. CDR3 length: 15 residues. Deletions cut 6 bases from V and 5 bases from J, with 14 bases between. The germline CDR1 and CDR2 sequences are LNHDA and SQIVND (reference sequence).

This clone has a handful of counts. The chain is built from TRBV28 and TRBJ2-1; D gene uncertain. The CDR3 has 12 residues. With 2 bases removed from V and 8 bases from J, the gap between germline ends came to 7 bases. Germline-derived CDR1 and CDR2 are MDHEN and SYDVKM. Here the CDR3 reads CASSLIRDEQFF. The CDR3 DNA follows: TGTGCCAGCAGTTTAATCCGGGATGAGCAGTTCTTC. The variable domain in full, with the rest retrieved from reference TRBV28 and TRBJ2-1, is DVKVTQSSRYLVKRTGEKVFLECVQDMDHENMFWYRQDPGLGLRLIYFSYDVKMKEKGDIPEGYSVSREKKERFSLILESASTNQTSMYLCASSLIRDEQFFGPGTRLTVL.

The chain joins TRBV19 to TRBJ1-2, with D possibly being TRBD1 (5 bases). Trimming cost V 7 bases and J 3 bases, with 12 bases left between them. CDR3 length: 13 amino acids. Germline lookup yields CDR1 LNHDA and CDR2 SQIVND (reference sequence). CDR3 sequence (DNA): TGTGCCAGTATCCAACCAGGGTACTATGGCTACACCTTC. Translating gives CASIQPGYYGYTF.

The genes are TRBV19 and TRBJ2-2, with D tentatively TRBD1 (6 bases). Trimming left V 6 bases short and J 0 bases short, with 11 bases between. The CDR3 has 15 residues. Per germline, CDR1 LNHDA and CDR2 SQIVND (reference sequence). CDR3 protein: CASSLGHANTGELFF. The DNA for the CDR3 is TGTGCCAGTAGCCTGGGACACGCGAACACCGGGGAGCTGTTTTTT.

The rearrangement links TRBV5-6 to TRBJ2-4; TRBD1 or TRBD2 may be the D gene (5 bases each). The germline V gene has CDR1 SGHDT and CDR2 YYEEEE. This CDR3 region has 16 residues. V was cut by 3 bases and J by 0 bases, with 13 bases left in between. The CDR3 here is CASSSGAGVAKNIQYF. The CDR3 nucleotides read TGTGCCAGCAGCTCCGGGGCTGGGGTAGCCAAAAACATTCAGTACTTC.

This clone was picked up a small number of times. The genes are TRBV10-2 and TRBJ1-5, with D possibly TRBD1 on 5 matching bases. Trimming left V 3 bases short and J 11 bases short, with 11 bases between. Germline CDR1 and CDR2: WSHSY and SAAADI. The CDR3 spans 12 residues. The CDR3 here is CASSEPEGSQHF. DNA of the CDR3: TGCGCCAGCAGTGAACCAGAGGGGTCCCAGCATTTT.

The rearrangement joins TRBV3-1 (or the pseudogene TRBV3-2) to TRBJ2-3; TRBD2 agrees at 8 bases. This CDR3 has 14 amino acids. The germline gives CDR1 LGHDT, CDR2 YNNKEL (reference sequence). Trimming removed 1 base from V and 4 bases from J; junction bases left unmatched: 1. In nucleotides, the CDR3 is TGTGCCAGCAGCCAAGGGCGGGGGGCAGATACGCAGTATTTT. This gives the protein CASSQGRGADTQYF.

J is TRBJ1-4 and V is TRBV27, with no clear D. V shed 5 bases and J shed 7 bases, with 17 bases lying between them. This CDR3 has 15 residues. Per the germline V gene, CDR1 is MNHEY and CDR2 is SMNVEV (reference sequence). CDR3 region: CASSTLGRESEKLFF. CDR3 sequence (DNA): TGTGCCAGCAGTACCTTGGGAAGGGAAAGTGAAAAACTGTTTTTT.

By sample fraction, this clone is medium-sized. The chain recombines TRBV28 with TRBJ1-5; D is uncertain. The CDR3 runs to 15 residues. V gave up 6 bases and J gave up 1 base, with 13 bases separating them. Germline-derived CDR1 and CDR2 are MDHEN and SYDVKM. This CDR3 reads CASRYIGSSNQPQHF. CDR3 in DNA: TGTGCCAGCAGGTATATAGGGTCGAGCAATCAGCCCCAGCATTTT.

V gene TRBV4-2 combines with J gene TRBJ1-5; 7 bases agree with TRBD1. CDR1 and CDR2 (germline): LGHNA, YNFKEQ. J lost 6 bases, V lost 3 bases, and 8 bases had no gene match. There are 15 residues in the CDR3. As DNA, the CDR3 is TGTGCCAGCAGCCAGGCCGACAGGGACGGTCAGCCCCAGCATTTT. As protein: CASSQADRDGQPQHF.

This clone was recorded once. J is TRBJ2-7 and V is TRBV27, with 8 bases lining up with TRBD2. After removal of 2 bases from V and 4 bases from J, the junction contained 10 bases not matched to a gene. Germline V lookup: CDR1 MNHEY, CDR2 SMNVEV (reference sequence). The CDR3 consists of 16 residues. The CDR3 DNA is TGTGCCAGCAGTTTAAGAGTAGGTAGCGGGACTTACGAGCAGTACTTC. Protein sequence: CASSLRVGSGTYEQYF.

The CDR3 bases are TGTGCCAGCAGCAAGGGGAAGCAGGGGGAGCAGTACTTC. Amino acids: CASSKGKQGEQYF. The chain couples TRBV7-8 to TRBJ2-7; possible D gene TRBD1, 6 bases. V lost 5 bases and J 7 bases, leaving 15 bases between the germline ends. Germline lookup yields CDR1 SGHVS and CDR2 FQNEAQ. This CDR3 is built from 13 residues.

The rearrangement joins TRBV7-2 to TRBJ1-4; the D is unclear. The germline CDR1 and CDR2 sequences are SGHTA and FQGNSA. V gave up 5 bases and J gave up 7 bases, with 14 bases separating them. The CDR3 is made up of 14 amino acids. The CDR3: CASSRTRDGEKLFF. The CDR3 DNA reads TGTGCCAGCAGCCGTACCCGCGACGGTGAAAAACTGTTTTTT. The whole variable domain, remainder taken from reference TRBV7-2 and TRBJ1-4, is GAGVSQSPSNKVTEKGKDVELRCDPISGHTALYWYRQSLGQGLEFLIYFQGNSAPDKSGLPSDRFSAERTGGSVSTLTIQRTQQEDSAVYLCASSRTRDGEKLFFGSGTQLSVL.

The rearrangement links TRBV18 to TRBJ2-1; D uncertain. V was trimmed by 4 bases and J by 0 bases, leaving 16 bases between them. The CDR3 totals 17 residues. Looked up from germline, CDR1 is KGHSH and CDR2 is LQKENI. The DNA of the CDR3 is TGTGCCAGCTCACGAGCAGACCTAGGAAGCTCCTACAATGAGCAGTTCTTC. Translating it yields CASSRADLGSSYNEQFF.